This T cell receptor beta chain came from a study of blood T cells in healthy people across ages. This CDR3 region has 15 residues. CDR1 is SGDLS and CDR2 is YYNGEE in the germline V gene. Unmatched junction bases numbered 10, after V lost 3 bases and J lost 8 bases. Primed by a sample-barcoded 5' primer and a J-beta primer mix, a second PCR proceeded for about 6 to 11 cycles. A single record per CDR3 protein comes from TCRdb applying MiXCR to the 5' RACE reads. Among over 500,000 distinct CDR3 sequences listed, around a quarter were seen once. Another study also made use of these data, one on T cells of mothers and their children.

Sequencing input: blood. The clonotype comes from a boy aged 2 to 9 in good health. The rearrangement uses TRBV9 and TRBJ1-4; 7 positions agree with TRBD1. CDR3: CASSASQGPGEKLFF. The DNA for the CDR3 is TGTGCCAGCAGCGCCTCACAGGGGCCGGGAGAAAAACTGTTTTTT.